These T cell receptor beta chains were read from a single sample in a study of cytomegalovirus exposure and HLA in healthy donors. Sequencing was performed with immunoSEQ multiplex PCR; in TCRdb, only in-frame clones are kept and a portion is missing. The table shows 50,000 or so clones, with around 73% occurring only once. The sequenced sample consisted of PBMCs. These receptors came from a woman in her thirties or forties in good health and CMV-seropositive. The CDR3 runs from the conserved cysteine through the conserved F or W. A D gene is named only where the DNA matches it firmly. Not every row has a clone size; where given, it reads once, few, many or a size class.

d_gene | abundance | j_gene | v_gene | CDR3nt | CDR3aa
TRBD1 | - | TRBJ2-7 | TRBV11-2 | TGTGCCAGCAGCTTACTTGCGGGACAGGGTTCCTACGAGCAGTACTTC | CASSLLAGQGSYEQYF
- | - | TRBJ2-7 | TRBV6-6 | TGTGCCAGCAGTTCGGGGGGCCTCCGCAGCTCCTACGAGCAGTACTTC | CASSSGGLRSSYEQYF
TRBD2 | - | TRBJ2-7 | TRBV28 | TGTGCCAGCACGGGGGGTGGGCAAAGCTCCTACGAGCAGTACTTC | CASTGGGQSSYEQYF
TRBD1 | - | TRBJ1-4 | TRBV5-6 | TGTGCCAGCAGCTTGCAGGGGGTAAATGAAAAACTGTTTTTT | CASSLQGVNEKLFF
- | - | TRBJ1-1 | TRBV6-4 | TGTGCCAGCAGAATCAGGGAGGGAACTGAAGCTTTCTTT | CASRIREGTEAFF
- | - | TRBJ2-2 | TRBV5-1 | TGCGCCAGCCGGGACTCGAACACCGGGGAGCTGTTTTTT | CASRDSNTGELFF
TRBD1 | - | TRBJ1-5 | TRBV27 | TGTGCCAGCGGCACAGGGGGTCAGCCCCAGCATTTT | CASGTGGQPQHF
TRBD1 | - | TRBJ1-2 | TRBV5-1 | TGCGCCAGCAGCTTGGAAGGGACAGACTATGGCTACACCTTC | CASSLEGTDYGYTF
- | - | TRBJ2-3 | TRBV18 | TGTGCCAGCTCACCAGTGAGCGAGTTCGATACGCAGTATTTT | CASSPVSEFDTQYF
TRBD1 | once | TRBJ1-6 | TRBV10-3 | TGTGCCATCAGTGAAGGGACAGAGAATTCACCCCTCCACTTT | CAISEGTENSPLHF
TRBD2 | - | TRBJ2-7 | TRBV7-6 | TGTGCCAGCAGCCCCGATCCTAGCGGGGTCACCTACGAGCAGTACTTC | CASSPDPSGVTYEQYF
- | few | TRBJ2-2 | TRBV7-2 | TGTGCCAGCAGCCTCGAGACCGGGGAGCTGTTTTTT | CASSLETGELFF
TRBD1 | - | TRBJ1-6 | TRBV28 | TGTGCCAGCAGACTGACCGGGACAGAGTCACCCCTCCACTTT | CASRLTGTESPLHF
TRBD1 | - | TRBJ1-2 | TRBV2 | TGTGCCAGCAACCCGAAGGGGAATCGACAGGGGATAGATGGCTACACCTTC | CASNPKGNRQGIDGYTF
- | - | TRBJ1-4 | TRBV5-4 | TGTGCCAGCAGCCGCGGGGCGAGGGAAAAACTGTTTTTT | CASSRGAREKLFF